These 3 T cell receptor beta chains were sequenced from one sample in a study of T cell repertoires and HLA-DP antigens. Assay: immunoSEQ multiplex PCR; the TCRdb copy retains only in-frame clones and omits some. This sample yields fewer than 95,000 clones, of which roughly nine tenths are seen a single time; about 1.7% belongs to the top ten. Their antigen targets remain unknown. Sequencing was performed on CD4+ T cells from PBMCs. Receptor source: a man between 50 and 59 years old in good health and CMV-seronegative.

The chain is built from TRBV4-1 and TRBJ2-1; 12 bases align to TRBD1. The CDR3 contains 19 residues. The germline CDR1 and CDR2 sequences are MGHRA and YSYEKL. The J segment lost 0 bases and the V segment lost 5 bases, leaving 11 bases of the junction unmatched. CDR3 DNA: TGCGCCAGCAGCACACCGGGACAGGGGGCCCGGAGCTCCTACAATGAGCAGTTCTTC. Its protein is CASSTPGQGARSSYNEQFF.

CDR3 amino acids: CASSSRDRVGTEAFF. The CDR3 region has the DNA TGTGCCAGCAGCTCTCGGGACAGGGTTGGCACTGAAGCTTTCTTT. The chain joins TRBV7-2 to TRBJ1-1; TRBD1 matches 9 bases. The germline gives CDR1 SGHTA, CDR2 FQGNSA. The CDR3 covers 15 residues. Trimming cost V 4 bases and J 4 bases; bases outside gene matches: 7. Filled out from reference TRBV7-2 and TRBJ1-1, the complete variable domain reads GAGVSQSPSNKVTEKGKDVELRCDPISGHTALYWYRQSLGQGLEFLIYFQGNSAPDKSGLPSDRFSAERTGGSVSTLTIQRTQQEDSAVYLCASSSRDRVGTEAFFGQGTRLTVV.

This clone appeared a few times. V is TRBV28 and J is TRBJ1-5; D remains ambiguous. Per the germline V gene, CDR1 is MDHEN and CDR2 is SYDVKM. The CDR3 runs to 11 residues. V shed 7 bases and J shed 0 bases, with 1 base lying between them. The DNA of the CDR3 is TGTGCCAGCAATAGCAATCAGCCCCAGCATTTT. Amino acid sequence: CASNSNQPQHF.